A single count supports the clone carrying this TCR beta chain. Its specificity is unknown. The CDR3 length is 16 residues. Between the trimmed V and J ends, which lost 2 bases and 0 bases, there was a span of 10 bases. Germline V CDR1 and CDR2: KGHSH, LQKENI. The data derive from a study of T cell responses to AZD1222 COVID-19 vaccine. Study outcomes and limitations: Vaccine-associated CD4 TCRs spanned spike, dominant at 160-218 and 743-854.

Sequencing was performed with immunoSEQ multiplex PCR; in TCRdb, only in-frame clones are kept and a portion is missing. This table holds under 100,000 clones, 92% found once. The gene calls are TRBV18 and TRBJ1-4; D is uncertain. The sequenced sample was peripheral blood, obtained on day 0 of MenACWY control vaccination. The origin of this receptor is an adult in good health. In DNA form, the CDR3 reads TGTGCCAGCTCACCAGGACGGATTGCAACTAATGAAAAACTGTTTTTT. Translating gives CASSPGRIATNEKLFF.